The 20 T cell receptor beta chains given below trace back to one sample, sequenced in a study of T cell clonality in common variable immunodeficiency (dated by TCRdb to between 2015 and 2016). Study-wide findings and limitations: CVID TCRbeta sequences reportedly showed fewer deletions and N-nucleotide insertions and lacked highly modified clones with 13 or more V deletions.

The protocol used for the library was the immunoSEQ multiplex PCR assay. This immuneACCESS table, as held by TCRdb, lists in-frame sequences with V and J called but not all clones. Of the missing ones, under half trace to an unresolved V gene in checked studies; the others have no known cause. Here the sample lists 25,000 to 30,000 clones, none seen once only. 3.1% of the sample is taken by the ten largest. No cognate antigen is known for these TCRs. The sequenced material came from peripheral blood mononuclear cells. These TCRs come from a human donor with common variable immunodeficiency.

This clone was found a few times. The read ends 3 residues early relative to the CDR3; the germline J gene fills the gap. J is TRBJ2-7 and V is TRBV13, with D hard to call. V was shortened by 5 bases and J by 2 bases, with 10 bases between the two germline ends. This CDR3 contains 13 residues. CDR1 is PRHDT, CDR2 FYEKMQ, per germline (reference sequence). CDR3 bases read: TGTGCCAGCAGCGCCGGGTTTACCTACGAG. It yields the protein CASSAGFTYE. The CDR3, in full, reads CASSAGFTYEQYF.

As for this clone: The read is 3 residues too short to cover the CDR3 end, so that end is filled in from the germline J gene. The chain employs TRBV2 and TRBJ1-5, with D tentatively TRBD1 (6 bases). V lost 3 bases and J lost 0, with 12 bases in between. The CDR3 length is 16 residues. Germline-derived CDR1 and CDR2 are SNHLY and FYNNEI. CDR3 DNA (partial): TGTGCCAGCAGTGACAGGGGCAGGTATAGCAATCAGCCC. The encoded protein is CASSDRGRYSNQP. From start to end, the CDR3 is CASSDRGRYSNQPQHF.

This clone was detected many times. The CDR3 extends 3 residues past the end of the read, so its final part is completed from the germline J gene. The V call is TRBV10-1, the J call TRBJ1-1, with D maybe TRBD1 (5 bases). This CDR3 spans 16 amino acids. Per the germline V gene, CDR1 is WNHNN and CDR2 is SYGVQD (reference sequence). V dropped 4 bases and J dropped 0 bases, with 15 bases sitting between them. The CDR3 loop is CASSGGRLNMNTEAFF. CDR3 DNA (partial): TGCGCCAGCAGTGGGGGCAGATTAAATATGAACACTGAA.

At least ten counts were recorded for this clone. With the read ending 3 residues before the CDR3 end, the germline J gene is used to fill in that end. The rearrangement joins TRBV30 to TRBJ1-1; 8 bases match TRBD1. Germline values: CDR1 GTSNPN, CDR2 SVGIG (reference sequence). V lost 4 bases and J lost 4; bases outside the gene matches: 11. CDR3 length equals 15 residues. CDR3 DNA, as far as it was read: TGTGCCTGGACAGGGGGCTTAATAACCAGCACTGAA. Translation: CAWTGGLITSTE. The entire CDR3 reads CAWTGGLITSTEAFF.

This clone was recorded a few times. The CDR3 is cut off 3 residues early in the read; its end comes from the germline J gene. The chain recombines TRBV7-6 with TRBJ1-3, with 7 bases identical to TRBD1. CDR3 length: 15 amino acids. Per the germline V gene, CDR1 is SGHVS and CDR2 is FNYEAQ. The ends lost 5 bases at V and 0 bases at J; junction bases unmatched: 4. This CDR3 is CASSQTGHSGNTIYF. The covered CDR3 bases are TGTGCCAGCAGCCAGACAGGGCACTCTGGAAACACC.

A word on this clone: The missing CDR3 end, 3 residues past where the read stops, is filled in from the germline J gene. V usage is TRBV7-9 and J usage is TRBJ1-2; TRBD1 might be the D (6 bases). V lost 3 bases, J lost 4 bases, and 15 bases lay in between. CDR1 and CDR2 from the germline V gene are SEHNR and FQNEAQ (reference sequence). The CDR3 contains 15 residues. The CDR3 loop reads CASSFNRARGYGYTF. The CDR3 bases that were read are TGTGCCAGCAGCTTCAACAGGGCAAGGGGCTATGGC.

There are a few counts of this clone. Read sequence stops 3 residues before the CDR3 end, and the germline J gene provides the missing end. J is TRBJ2-2 and V is TRBV6-2 or TRBV6-3, with 8 bases matching TRBD2. The CDR3 length is 15 residues. The junction had 7 bases not matched to a gene; V was cut back by 7 bases and J by 3 bases. In germline, CDR1 is MNHEY, CDR2 SVGEGT. Partial CDR3 DNA: TGTGCCAGCAAACCCGGGACTAGGGACACCGGGGAG. Its translation: CASKPGTRDTGE. The CDR3 reads in full as CASKPGTRDTGELFF.

This clone came up a few times. The read ends 3 residues shy of where the CDR3 ends; the end is completed using the germline J gene. The sample contains more than one DNA sequence encoding this CDR3. The V and J genes are TRBV6-4 and TRBJ2-5; 13 nucleotides align to TRBD2. The CDR3 is 16 residues long. V shed 4 bases and J 5 bases; nucleotides not matched to a gene: 7. The germline V gene encodes CDR1 MRHNA and CDR2 SNTAGT. CDR3 protein: CASSGGGTSGEETQYF. The DNA read from the CDR3 is TGTGCCAGCAGTGGCGGGGGGACTAGCGGGGAGGAGACC.

In regard to this clone: The read comes to an end 3 residues before the CDR3 does, leaving the germline J gene to fill in the end. The rearrangement uses TRBV19 and TRBJ1-4; weak D call: TRBD1 (6 bases). From germline, CDR1 is LNHDA and CDR2 SQIVND (reference sequence). The V gene lost 8 bases and the J gene lost 7 bases, with 14 bases spanning the gap. The CDR3 has 13 amino acids. The CDR3 protein is CASAGGRLEKLFF. The CDR3 bases that were read are TGTGCCAGTGCGGGGGGGCGCCTTGAAAAA.

This clone showed up just a few times. The read terminates 3 residues ahead of where the CDR3 ends, so the germline J gene completes it. V usage is TRBV20-1 and J usage is TRBJ2-7; D ambiguous. CDR1 is DFQATT, CDR2 SNEGSKA, per germline (reference sequence). There are 14 residues in the CDR3. V was cut by 4 bases and J by 4 bases, with 17 bases left in between. Here the CDR3 reads CSATQAPERYEQYF. The CDR3 bases that were read are TGCAGTGCTACCCAGGCGCCGGAGAGATACGAG.

This clone has more than one count but fewer than ten. The CDR3 extends 3 residues past the end of the read, so its final part is completed from the germline J gene. This sequence joins TRBV7-3 and TRBJ2-2, with D uncertain. Trimming took off 5 bases at V and 4 bases at J, with 11 bases between the two ends. This CDR3 is 14 amino acids long. CDR1 and CDR2 (germline): SGHTA, FQGTGA. Incomplete CDR3 DNA: TGTGCCAGCAGCCCGGATAGCAGCACCGGGGAG. Amino acids: CASSPDSSTGE. The whole CDR3 sequence reads CASSPDSSTGELFF.

In this sample, this clone turned up many times. The read finishes 3 residues shy of the CDR3 end, and the germline J gene is used to complete it. The J gene is TRBJ1-5, the V gene TRBV18; no clear D gene. CDR1 KGHSH and CDR2 LQKENI come from the germline V gene. The CDR3 loop spans 14 amino acids. Trimming shortened V by 2 bases and J by 5 bases, and 10 bases separated the two germline ends. The CDR3 sequence: CASSPKADYQPQHF. The DNA read from the CDR3 is TGTGCCAGCTCACCAAAAGCAGACTATCAGCCC.

This clone was detected many times. Coverage ceases 3 residues before the CDR3 finishes, and the germline J gene fills in the end. J is TRBJ2-3 and V is TRBV5-6, with D unresolved. There are 13 residues in the CDR3. Trimming cost V 0 bases and J 2 bases, with 4 bases left between them. Germline V gene lookup returns CDR1 SGHDT and CDR2 YYEEEE. CDR3 DNA, as far as it was read: TGTGCCAGCAGCTTGGCCAACACAGATACG. Protein sequence: CASSLANTDT. In full, the CDR3 is CASSLANTDTQYF.

This clone was found a few times. The CDR3 is cut off 3 residues early in the read; its end comes from the germline J gene. This CDR3 is also generated by other DNA sequences in the sample. V is TRBV2 and J is TRBJ1-4; 9 nucleotides align to TRBD1. The CDR3 covers 14 residues. J was trimmed by 8 bases and V by 9 bases; bases with no gene match: 10. Looked up from germline, CDR1 is SNHLY and CDR2 is FYNNEI. The CDR3 DNA, read in part, is TGTGCCAGTACGAGGGACAGGGTTAAGGAAAAA. Residues: CASTRDRVKEK. The full CDR3 protein is CASTRDRVKEKLFF.

There are a few counts of this clone. Read data end 3 residues before the CDR3 end; the end is taken from the germline J gene. The chain combines TRBV7-2 with TRBJ1-2; maybe TRBD1 (5 bases). The CDR3 loop spans 14 amino acids. Trimming left V 1 base short and J 4 bases short, with 10 bases between. Germline V gene lookup returns CDR1 SGHTA and CDR2 FQGNSA. CDR3 bases read: TGTGCCAGCAGCTTAGACGGGACTGGCTATGGC. Translation: CASSLDGTGYG. The CDR3, in full, reads CASSLDGTGYGYTF. Variable domain in full (rest from reference TRBV7-2 and TRBJ1-2): GAGVSQSPSNKVTEKGKDVELRCDPISGHTALYWYRQSLGQGLEFLIYFQGNSAPDKSGLPSDRFSAERTGGSVSTLTIQRTQQEDSAVYLCASSLDGTGYGYTFGSGTRLTVV.

This clone was seen many times. The read ends 3 residues shy of where the CDR3 ends; the end is completed using the germline J gene. This chain links TRBV5-1 with TRBJ1-1; TRBD1 matches 7 bases. The CDR3 totals 14 residues. V dropped 3 bases and J dropped 1; count of bases not matched to a gene: 3. Germline values: CDR1 SGHRS, CDR2 YFSETQ. The CDR3 protein is CASSSGQRNTEAFF. The CDR3 DNA, read in part, is TGCGCCAGCAGCTCGGGACAGAGGAACACTGAA.

This clone has more than one count but fewer than ten. The CDR3 is cut off 3 residues early in the read; its end comes from the germline J gene. The chain links TRBV18 to TRBJ2-5; 9 bases align to TRBD1. CDR3 length: 14 amino acids. Trimming cost V 5 bases and J 5 bases; bases outside gene matches: 6. CDR1 and CDR2 (germline): KGHSH, LQKENI. The CDR3 bases that were read are TGTGCCAGCTCAGGAAAAGGACAGGGGGAGACC. Translating gives CASSGKGQGET. Given in full, the CDR3 is CASSGKGQGETQYF. Combining the CDR3 with reference TRBV18 and TRBJ2-5 gives the whole variable domain NAGVMQNPRHLVRRRGQEARLRCSPMKGHSHVYWYRQLPEEGLKFMVYLQKENIIDESGMPKERFSAEFPKEGPSILRIQQVVRGDSAAYFCASSGKGQGETQYFGPGTRLLVL.

This clone has at least ten counts. The CDR3 end lies 3 residues beyond the end of the read and is filled in from the germline J gene. The chain has TRBV2 and TRBJ2-5; D might be TRBD1 or TRBD2, each matching 5 bases. There are 14 residues in the CDR3. V lost 10 bases and J lost 0, with 15 bases in between. Germline lookup yields CDR1 SNHLY and CDR2 FYNNEI. CDR3 DNA, as far as it was read: TGTGCCACCAGGGCGGGCACCAACCAAGAGACC. It is translated as CATRAGTNQET. The whole CDR3 region reads CATRAGTNQETQYF.

This clone has at least ten counts. The read stops 3 residues short of the end of the CDR3; the missing end is completed from the germline J gene. The V call is TRBV20-1, the J call TRBJ2-7, with D perhaps TRBD2 (6 bases). The length of the CDR3 is 11 residues. Between the trimmed V and J ends, which lost 5 bases and 4 bases, there was a span of 9 bases. CDR1 and CDR2 from the germline V gene are DFQATT and SNEGSKA (reference sequence). The chain's CDR3 is CSAGGWYEQYF. CDR3 DNA, as far as it was read: TGCAGTGCTGGGGGGTGGTACGAG.

This clone was observed a few times. From the germline J gene comes the end of the CDR3, since the read stops 3 residues before it. The rearrangement uses TRBV7-2 and TRBJ1-1, with TRBD1 matching 7 bases. Germline assignment: CDR1 SGHTA and CDR2 FQGNSA. The CDR3 runs to 14 residues. Losses at the gene ends were 5 bases for V and 0 bases for J; bases not matched to a gene: 3. Incomplete CDR3 DNA: TGTGCCAGCAGCCTAGGGGGCTTGAACACTGAA. Protein sequence: CASSLGGLNTE. The full CDR3 protein reads CASSLGGLNTEAFF.